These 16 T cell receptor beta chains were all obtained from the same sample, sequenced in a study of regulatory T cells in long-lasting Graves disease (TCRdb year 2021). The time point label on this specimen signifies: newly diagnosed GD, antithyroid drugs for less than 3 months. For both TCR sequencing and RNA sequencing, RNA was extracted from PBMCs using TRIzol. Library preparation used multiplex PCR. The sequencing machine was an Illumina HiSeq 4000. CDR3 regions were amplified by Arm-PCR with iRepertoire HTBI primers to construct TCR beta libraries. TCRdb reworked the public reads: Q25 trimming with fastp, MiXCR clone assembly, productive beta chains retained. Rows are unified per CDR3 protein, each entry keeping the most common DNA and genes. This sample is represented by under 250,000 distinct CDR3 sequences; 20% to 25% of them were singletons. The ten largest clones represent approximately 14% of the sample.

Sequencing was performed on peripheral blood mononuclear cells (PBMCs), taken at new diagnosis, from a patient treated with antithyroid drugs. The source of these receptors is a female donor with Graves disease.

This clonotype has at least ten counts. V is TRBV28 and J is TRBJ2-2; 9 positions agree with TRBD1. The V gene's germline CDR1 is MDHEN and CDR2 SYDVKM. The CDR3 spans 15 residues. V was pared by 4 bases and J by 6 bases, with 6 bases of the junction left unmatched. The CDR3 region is CASSSRDREAGELFF. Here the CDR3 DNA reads TGTGCCAGCAGTTCCCGGGACAGGGAAGCCGGGGAGCTGTTTTTT.

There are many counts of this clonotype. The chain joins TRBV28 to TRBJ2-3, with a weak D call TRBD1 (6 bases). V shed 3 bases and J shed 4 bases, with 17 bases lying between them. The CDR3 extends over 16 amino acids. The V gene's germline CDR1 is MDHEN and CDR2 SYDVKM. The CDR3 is CASSFLWSGEADTQYF. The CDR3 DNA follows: TGTGCCAGCAGTTTCCTTTGGTCAGGGGAAGCAGATACGCAGTATTTT.

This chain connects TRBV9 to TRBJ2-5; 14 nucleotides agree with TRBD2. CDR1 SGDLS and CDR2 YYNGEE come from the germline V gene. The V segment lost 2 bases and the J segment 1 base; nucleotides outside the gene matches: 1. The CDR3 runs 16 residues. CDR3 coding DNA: TGTGCCAGCAGCGTCGGGACTAGCGGGGGCCAAGAGACCCAGTACTTC. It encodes CASSVGTSGGQETQYF. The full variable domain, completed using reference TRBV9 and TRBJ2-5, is DSGVTQTPKHLITATGQRVTLRCSPRSGDLSVYWYQQSLDQGLQFLIQYYNGEERAKGNILERFSAQQFPDLHSELNLSSLELGDSALYFCASSVGTSGGQETQYFGPGTRLLVL.

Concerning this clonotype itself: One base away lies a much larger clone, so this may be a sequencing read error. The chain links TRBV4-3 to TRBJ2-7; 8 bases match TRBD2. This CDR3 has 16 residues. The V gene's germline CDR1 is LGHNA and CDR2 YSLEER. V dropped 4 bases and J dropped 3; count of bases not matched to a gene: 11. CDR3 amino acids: CASSPSPERGFYEQYF. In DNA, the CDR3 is TGCGCCAGCAGCCCCTCTCCTGAGCGGGGGTTCTACGAGCAGTACTTC.

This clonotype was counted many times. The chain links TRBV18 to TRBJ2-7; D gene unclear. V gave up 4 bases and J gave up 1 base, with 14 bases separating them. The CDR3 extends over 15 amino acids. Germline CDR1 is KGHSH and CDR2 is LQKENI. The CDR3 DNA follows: TGTGCCAGCTCACACGACCGAGCTAATTCCTACGAGCAGTACTTC. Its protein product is CASSHDRANSYEQYF.

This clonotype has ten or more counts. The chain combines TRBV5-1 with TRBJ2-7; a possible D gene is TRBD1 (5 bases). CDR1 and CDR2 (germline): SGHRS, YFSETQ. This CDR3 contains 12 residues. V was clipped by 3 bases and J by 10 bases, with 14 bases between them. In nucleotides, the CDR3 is TGCGCCAGCAGCTATGACAGTACCAATCAGTACTTC. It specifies CASSYDSTNQYF.

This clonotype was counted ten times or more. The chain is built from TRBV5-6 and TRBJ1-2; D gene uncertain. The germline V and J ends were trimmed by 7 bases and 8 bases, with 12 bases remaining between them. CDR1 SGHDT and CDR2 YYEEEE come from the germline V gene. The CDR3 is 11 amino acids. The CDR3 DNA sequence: TGTGCCAGCTCGTCTAATCGGGGCTACACCTTC. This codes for CASSSNRGYTF.

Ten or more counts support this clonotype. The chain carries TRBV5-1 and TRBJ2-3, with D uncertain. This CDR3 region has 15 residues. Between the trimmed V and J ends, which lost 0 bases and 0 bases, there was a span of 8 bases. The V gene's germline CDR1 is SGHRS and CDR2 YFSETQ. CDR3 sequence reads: CASSLGLDSTDTQYF. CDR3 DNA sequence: TGCGCCAGCAGCTTGGGACTCGACAGCACAGATACGCAGTATTTT.

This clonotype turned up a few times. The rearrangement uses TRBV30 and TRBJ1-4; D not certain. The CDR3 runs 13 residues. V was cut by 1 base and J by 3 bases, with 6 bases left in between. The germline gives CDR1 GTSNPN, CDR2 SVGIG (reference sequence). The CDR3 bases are TGTGCCTGGAGTGGGGTGGCTAATGAAAAACTGTTTTTT. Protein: CAWSGVANEKLFF.

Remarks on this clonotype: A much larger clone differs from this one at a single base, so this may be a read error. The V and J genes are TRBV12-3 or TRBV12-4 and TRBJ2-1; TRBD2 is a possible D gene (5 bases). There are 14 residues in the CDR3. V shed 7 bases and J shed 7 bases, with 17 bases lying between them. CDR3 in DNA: TGTGCCAGCACGCTCCAGCGGCTCCCTAATGAGCAGTTCTTC. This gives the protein CASTLQRLPNEQFF.

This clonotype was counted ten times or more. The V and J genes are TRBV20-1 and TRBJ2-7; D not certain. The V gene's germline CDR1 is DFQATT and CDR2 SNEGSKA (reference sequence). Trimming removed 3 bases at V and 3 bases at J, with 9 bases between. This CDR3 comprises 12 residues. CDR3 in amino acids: CSARNPVYEQYF. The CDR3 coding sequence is TGCAGTGCTAGGAATCCGGTCTACGAGCAGTACTTC.

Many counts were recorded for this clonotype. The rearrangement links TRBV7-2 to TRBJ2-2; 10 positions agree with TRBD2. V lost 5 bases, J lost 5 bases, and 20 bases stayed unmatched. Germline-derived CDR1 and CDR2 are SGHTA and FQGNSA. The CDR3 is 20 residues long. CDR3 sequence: CASSRTPGLATRKWTGELFF. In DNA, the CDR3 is TGTGCCAGCAGCAGAACACCGGGACTAGCGACCCGCAAGTGGACCGGGGAGCTGTTTTTT.

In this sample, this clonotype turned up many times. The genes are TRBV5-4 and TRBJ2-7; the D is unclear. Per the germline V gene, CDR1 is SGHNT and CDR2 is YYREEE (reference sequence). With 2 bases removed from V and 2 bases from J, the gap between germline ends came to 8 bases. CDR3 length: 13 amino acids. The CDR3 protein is CASSLDGPYEQYF. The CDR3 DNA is TGTGCCAGCAGCTTAGACGGACCCTACGAGCAGTACTTC.

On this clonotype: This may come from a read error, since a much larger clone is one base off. The CDR3 reads CASSPVGGWEHTDTQYF. CDR3 DNA sequence: TGCGCCAGCAGCCCTGTGGGTGGATGGGAGCACACAGATACGCAGTATTTT. The chain recombines TRBV5-1 with TRBJ2-3; weak D call: TRBD2 (5 bases). The CDR3 extends over 17 amino acids. Trimming pared 4 bases from V and 2 bases from J, leaving 20 bases between. Germline V CDR1 and CDR2: SGHRS, YFSETQ.

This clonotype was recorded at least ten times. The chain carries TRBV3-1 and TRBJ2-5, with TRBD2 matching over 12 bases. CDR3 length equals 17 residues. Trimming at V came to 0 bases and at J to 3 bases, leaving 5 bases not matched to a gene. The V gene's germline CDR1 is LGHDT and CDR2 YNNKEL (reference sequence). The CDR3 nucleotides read TGTGCCAGCAGCCAAGAGCTAGCGGGGGGGTGGGAAGAGACCCAGTACTTC. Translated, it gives CASSQELAGGWEETQYF.

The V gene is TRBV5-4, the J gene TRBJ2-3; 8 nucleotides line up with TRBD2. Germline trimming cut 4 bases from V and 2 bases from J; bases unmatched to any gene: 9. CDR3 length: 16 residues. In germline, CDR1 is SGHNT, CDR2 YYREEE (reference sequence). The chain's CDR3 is CASSGRTSPTTDTQYF. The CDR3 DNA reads TGTGCCAGCAGCGGACGGACTAGCCCTACCACAGATACGCAGTATTTT.